The 14 T cell receptor beta chains below all came from one sample that was sequenced in a study of blood T cell repertoires in COVID-19. Only in-frame clones appear in the TCRdb table, and some are missing; sequencing was by immunoSEQ multiplex PCR. The table has roughly 230,000 clones, approximately 86% seen once. The sample taken for sequencing was peripheral blood. These receptors came from a woman older than 75 with acute or convalescent COVID-19.

The V gene is TRBV11-3, the J gene TRBJ1-1, with 9 bases aligning to TRBD1. From germline, CDR1 is SGHNT and CDR2 YENEEA. J lost 7 bases, V lost 5 bases, and 2 bases had no gene match. This CDR3 has 12 amino acids. CDR3 residues: CASSGTGFEAFF. The CDR3 DNA sequence: TGTGCCAGCAGCGGGACAGGGTTTGAAGCTTTCTTT.

The rearrangement joins TRBV5-1 to TRBJ1-2, with 7 positions matching TRBD1. The junction had 8 bases not matched to a gene; V was cut back by 0 bases and J by 0 bases. Per germline, CDR1 SGHRS and CDR2 YFSETQ. There are 17 residues in the CDR3. The CDR3 loop is CASSLVPGQISNYGYTF. In DNA form, the CDR3 reads TGCGCCAGCAGCTTGGTCCCGGGACAGATCTCTAACTATGGCTACACCTTC.

As regards this clone: Other DNA sequences in the sample encode the same CDR3. The chain couples TRBV6-5 to TRBJ2-3; unclear D gene. CDR1 MNHEY and CDR2 SVGAGI come from the germline V gene. The V gene lost 5 bases and the J gene lost 2 bases, with 8 bases spanning the gap. CDR3 size: 13 residues. The CDR3 bases are TGTGCCAGCAGTCTTCCCCCCACAGATACGCAGTATTTT. This codes for CASSLPPTDTQYF.

This chain joins TRBV11-2 and TRBJ1-5; 9 bases are a match to TRBD1. The CDR3 is 14 residues long. V trimming: 5 bases; J trimming: 9 bases; junction bases outside the gene matches: 8. Germline V lookup: CDR1 SGHAT, CDR2 FQNNGV. CDR3 DNA: TGTGCCAGCAGCCTCAGGGACAGGGTGTCGCCCCAGCATTTT. It specifies CASSLRDRVSPQHF.

This chain joins TRBV5-8 and TRBJ2-1, with D perhaps matching TRBD1 (6 bases). Germline lookup yields CDR1 SGHTS and CDR2 YDEGEE. This CDR3 is 13 amino acids long. V lost 4 bases and J lost 6, with 11 bases in between. As DNA, the CDR3 is TGTGCCAGCAGCAATACAGGGTTCAATGAGCAGTTCTTC. Protein product: CASSNTGFNEQFF.

The chain links TRBV21-1 to TRBJ1-5; the table's D call, TRBD1, was not checked against the DNA. TRBV21-1 is a pseudogene segment. The CDR3 loop spans 16 amino acids. CDR3 nucleotides: TGTGCCAGCAGCAAAGCGGAAAAGGACAGTTTGCAGCCCCAGCATTTT. Protein: CASSKAEKDSLQPQHF.

The chain recombines TRBV2 with TRBJ2-1; TRBD1 agrees at 7 bases. CDR1 is SNHLY, CDR2 FYNNEI, per germline. Trimming took 1 base from V and 6 from J; bases not matched to a gene: 6. The CDR3 has 15 residues. CDR3: CASSEGTGLTNEQFF. The CDR3 bases are TGTGCCAGCAGTGAAGGGACAGGCTTAACCAATGAGCAGTTCTTC. Full variable domain (outside the CDR3, taken from reference TRBV2 and TRBJ2-1): EPEVTQTPSHQVTQMGQEVILRCVPISNHLYFYWYRQILGQKVEFLVSFYNNEISEKSEIFDDQFSVERPDGSNFTLKIRSTKLEDSAMYFCASSEGTGLTNEQFFGPGTRLTVL.

With respect to this clone: Other DNA sequences in this sample translate to the same CDR3. The rearrangement links TRBV9 to TRBJ2-1; 9 nucleotides agree with TRBD2. The CDR3 runs 15 residues. Germline V gene data show CDR1 as SGDLS and CDR2 as YYNGEE. V lost 0 bases, J lost 4 bases, and 2 bases stayed unmatched. The DNA of the CDR3 is TGTGCCAGCAGCGTAGTCAGCGGGGGGTACAATGAGCAGTTCTTC. The encoded protein is CASSVVSGGYNEQFF.

V and J are TRBV5-1 and TRBJ2-2, with a possible D match to TRBD2 (5 bases). V was cut by 2 bases and J by 5 bases, with 10 bases left in between. Germline lookup yields CDR1 SGHRS and CDR2 YFSETQ. This CDR3 contains 14 residues. The CDR3 DNA is TGCGCCAGCAGCTTCGGGGTTAGAACCGGGGAGCTGTTTTTT. It codes for CASSFGVRTGELFF.

Points on this clone: The junction and the germline gene differ at one end; a read error may be behind it. The V and J genes are TRBV7-6 and TRBJ2-1; 10 nucleotides agree with TRBD2. Germline CDR1 reads SGHVS; CDR2 reads FNYEAQ. The CDR3 is 16 amino acids. The CDR3 loop reads CASNLMASGGINEQFF. Written as DNA, the CDR3 is TGTGCCAGCAACTTAATGGCTAGCGGGGGAATCAATGAGCAGTTCTTC. The full variable domain, rest sourced from reference TRBV7-6 and TRBJ2-1, is GAGVSQSPRYKVTKRGQDVALRCDPISGHVSLYWYRQALGQGPEFLTYFNYEAQQDKSGLPNDRFSAERPEGSISTLTIQRTEQRDSAMYRCASNLMASGGINEQFFGPGTRLTVL.

The CDR3 loop reads CASSLALRDRMAAFF. As DNA, the CDR3 is TGTGCCAGCAGCTTAGCGCTGAGGGACAGGATGGCAGCTTTCTTT. V and J are TRBV7-2 and TRBJ1-1, with 8 bases that match TRBD1. Germline CDR1 and CDR2: SGHTA and FQGNSA. CDR3 length: 15 amino acids. With V trimmed by 0 bases and J by 10 bases, 10 bases remained unmatched.

This chain uses TRBV18 with TRBJ1-4; no firm D call. Germline V lookup: CDR1 KGHSH, CDR2 LQKENI. Trimming took 3 bases from V and 8 from J, leaving 19 bases between them. This CDR3 is 16 amino acids long. CDR3 loop: CASSPSSGYIYEKLFF. Here the CDR3 DNA reads TGTGCCAGCTCACCGAGTTCCGGTTATATATACGAAAAACTGTTTTTT.

V and J are TRBV28 and TRBJ2-7; 7 nucleotides align to TRBD2. The CDR3 consists of 14 residues. Germline CDR1 reads MDHEN; CDR2 reads SYDVKM. With V trimmed by 7 bases and J by 0 bases, 6 bases remained unmatched. CDR3 residues: CASTGGRSSYEQYF. CDR3 nucleotide sequence: TGTGCCAGCACGGGGGGACGAAGCTCCTACGAGCAGTACTTC.

This clone was recorded many times. This rearrangement joins TRBV19 to TRBJ2-1, with TRBD2 identical over 13 bases. In germline, CDR1 is LNHDA, CDR2 SQIVND (reference sequence). The CDR3 is made up of 15 amino acids. V trimming: 6 bases; J trimming: 9 bases; junction bases outside the gene matches: 8. The CDR3 reads CASSQLAGGPSEQFF. DNA of the CDR3: TGTGCCAGTAGCCAACTAGCGGGGGGGCCATCTGAGCAGTTCTTC.